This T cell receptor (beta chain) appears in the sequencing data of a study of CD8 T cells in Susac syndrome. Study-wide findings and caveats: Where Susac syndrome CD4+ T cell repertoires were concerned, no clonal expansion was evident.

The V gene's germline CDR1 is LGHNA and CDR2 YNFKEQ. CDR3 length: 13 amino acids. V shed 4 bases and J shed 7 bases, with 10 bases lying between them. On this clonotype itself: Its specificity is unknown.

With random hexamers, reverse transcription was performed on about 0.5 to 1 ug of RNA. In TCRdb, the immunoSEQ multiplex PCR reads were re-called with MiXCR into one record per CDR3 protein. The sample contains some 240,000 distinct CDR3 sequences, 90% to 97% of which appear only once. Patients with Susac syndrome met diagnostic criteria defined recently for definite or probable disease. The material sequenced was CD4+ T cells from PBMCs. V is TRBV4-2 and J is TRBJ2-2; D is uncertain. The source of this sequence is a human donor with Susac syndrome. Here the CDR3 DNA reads TGTGCCAGCAGCCCCTTTGTCCGCGGGGAGCTGTTTTTT. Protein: CASSPFVRGELFF.